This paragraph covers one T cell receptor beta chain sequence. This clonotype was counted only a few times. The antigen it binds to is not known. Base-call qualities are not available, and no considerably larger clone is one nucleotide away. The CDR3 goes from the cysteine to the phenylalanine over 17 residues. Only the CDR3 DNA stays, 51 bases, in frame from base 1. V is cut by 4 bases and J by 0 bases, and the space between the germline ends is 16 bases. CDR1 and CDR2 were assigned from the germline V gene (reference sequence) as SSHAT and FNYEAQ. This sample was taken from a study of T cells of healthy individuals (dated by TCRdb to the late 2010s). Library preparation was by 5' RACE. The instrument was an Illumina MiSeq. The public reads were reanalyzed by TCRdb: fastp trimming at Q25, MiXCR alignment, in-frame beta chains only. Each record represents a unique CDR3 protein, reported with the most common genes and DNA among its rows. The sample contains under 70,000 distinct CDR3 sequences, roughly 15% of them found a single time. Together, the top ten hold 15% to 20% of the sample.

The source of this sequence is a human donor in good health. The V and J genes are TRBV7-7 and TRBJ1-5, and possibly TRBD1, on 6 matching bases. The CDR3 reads CASSSRGQGYSNQPQHF. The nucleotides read TGTGCCAGCAGCTCCCGCGGTCAGGGGTATAGCAATCAGCCCCAGCATTTT.